Below are 14 T cell receptor beta chains sequenced from a single sample in a study of T cells after yellow fever vaccination (dated by TCRdb to the late 2010s). The treatment or condition label of this sample denotes: live attenuated yellow fever vaccine strain. The library relied on 5' RACE. TCRdb records Illumina HiSeq 2500 as the sequencer. TCRdb cleaned the public reads at Q25 with fastp, built clones with MiXCR and kept in-frame beta chains. CDR3 protein sequences are deduplicated, and each keeps its most common genes and DNA. The sample table holds hundreds of thousands of distinct CDR3 sequences, of which approximately 5.7% were seen once. 15% of the sample goes to the ten largest clones. The sequences come from PBMCs, collected 5 days after the yellow fever booster vaccination. The receptors stem from a man aged 25 to 40 who received the YFV17D yellow fever vaccine.

About this clonotype itself: A read error may explain this, as a much larger clone is one base away. The chain joins TRBV5-1 to TRBJ2-7; D unclear. Germline CDR1 is SGHRS and CDR2 is YFSETQ. The CDR3 consists of 13 residues. V dropped 0 bases and J dropped 4 bases, with 8 bases sitting between them. CDR3 amino acids: CASSLETVYEQYF. Here the CDR3 DNA reads TGCGCCAGCAGCTTGGAGACGGTATACGAGCAGTACTTC. The complete variable domain, with remaining parts taken from reference TRBV5-1 and TRBJ2-7, reads KAGVTQTPRYLIKTRGQQVTLSCSPISGHRSVSWYQQTPGQGLQFLFEYFSETQRNKGNFPGRFSGRQFSNSRSEMNVSTLELGDSALYLCASSLETVYEQYFGPGTRLTVT.

The chain couples TRBV29-1 to TRBJ2-5, with D maybe TRBD2 (6 bases). Trimming left V 5 bases short and J 7 bases short, with 14 bases between. The CDR3 has 12 amino acids. The germline V gene encodes CDR1 SQVTM and CDR2 ANQGSEA. The CDR3 nucleotides read TGCAGCGTTCGGGTCCTCGGGGGGACCCAGTACTTC. Encoded protein: CSVRVLGGTQYF.

This clonotype was found many times. This rearrangement joins TRBV28 to TRBJ1-4; 10 positions agree with TRBD1. This CDR3 spans 15 amino acids. V lost 5 bases, J lost 7 bases, and 7 bases stayed unmatched. The germline gives CDR1 MDHEN, CDR2 SYDVKM. Here the CDR3 DNA reads TGTGCCAGCAGTCCCAGACAGGGGGCGCGTGAAAAACTGTTTTTT. It encodes CASSPRQGAREKLFF.

This clonotype was picked up many times. The chain has TRBV21-1 and TRBJ2-7; no check of the table's D call, TRBD1, against the DNA was made. TRBV21-1 is classified as a pseudogene. The CDR3 length is 20 residues. This CDR3 is CASSPTNAGGTSGMTYEQYF. The DNA for the CDR3 is TGTGCCAGCAGCCCCACTAATGCAGGGGGCACATCGGGCATGACCTACGAGCAGTACTTC.

This chain links TRBV30 with TRBJ2-1; 7 nucleotides line up with TRBD1. With 0 bases clipped from V and 3 bases from J, the junction kept 5 bases outside the gene matches. The germline CDR1 and CDR2 sequences are GTSNPN and SVGIG (reference sequence). This CDR3 spans 15 amino acids. The CDR3, as DNA: TGTGCCTGGAGTGTAGGGGCAGGGGGCTACAATGAGCAGTTCTTC. It is translated as CAWSVGAGGYNEQFF.

The table lists this clonotype with many counts. The V call is TRBV15, the J call TRBJ2-5; D remains ambiguous. The CDR3 is made up of 13 amino acids. Germline V gene data show CDR1 as LNHNV and CDR2 as YYDKDF (reference sequence). V lost 0 bases to trimming and J lost 2 bases, with 4 bases between them. CDR3 in amino acids: CATSRDGQETQYF. CDR3 nucleotides: TGTGCCACCAGCAGAGATGGGCAAGAGACCCAGTACTTC.

This clonotype has more than one count but fewer than ten. The J gene is TRBJ2-2, the V gene TRBV29-1, with a tentative D call TRBD2 (5 bases). The CDR3 has 15 amino acids. Germline V gene data show CDR1 as SQVTM and CDR2 as ANQGSEA. Trimming cost V 6 bases and J 6 bases, with 20 bases left between them. CDR3 bases: TGCAGCGTAGCGTTGACTTCACTAGTGGCCGGGGAGCTGTTTTTT. The encoded protein is CSVALTSLVAGELFF.

This clonotype was found many times. V is TRBV12-3 or TRBV12-4 and J is TRBJ2-7; 9 nucleotides line up with TRBD1. This CDR3 is built from 15 residues. The V and J ends lost 6 bases and 1 base, in that order; junction bases with no gene match: 7. This CDR3 reads CASRVLGTGSYEQYF. Here the CDR3 DNA reads TGTGCCAGCAGGGTGCTCGGGACAGGGTCCTACGAGCAGTACTTC.

This clonotype was seen only a few times. V is TRBV12-3 or TRBV12-4 and J is TRBJ2-7; D is unresolved. The CDR3 extends over 14 amino acids. V gave up 1 base and J gave up 6 bases, with 13 bases separating them. DNA for the CDR3: TGTGCCAGCAGTTTAGGCGCTCTCATCCGCGAGCAGTACTTC. Translated, it gives CASSLGALIREQYF.

There are a few counts of this clonotype. The chain combines TRBV19 with TRBJ1-5, with 9 bases fitting TRBD1. Germline V gene data show CDR1 as LNHDA and CDR2 as SQIVND (reference sequence). The CDR3 sequence is 15 residues long. J lost 5 bases, V lost 4 bases, and 6 bases had no gene match. The CDR3 DNA reads TGTGCCAGTAGTACTTTCGACAGGGGGTATCAGCCCCAGCATTTT. Translating it yields CASSTFDRGYQPQHF.

This clonotype was observed a single time. A much larger clonotype is one base distant, so this may be a read error. J is TRBJ2-5 and V is TRBV5-4; 8 bases line up with TRBD1. CDR3 length: 13 residues. Germline assignment: CDR1 SGHNT and CDR2 YYREEE (reference sequence). CDR3 in amino acids: CASSWDRKETKYF. The CDR3 DNA reads TGTGCCAGCAGCTGGGACAGGAAAGAGACCAAGTACTTC. Looking up the rest from reference TRBV5-4 and TRBJ2-5 gives the full variable domain: ETGVTQSPTHLIKTRGQQVTLRCSSQSGHNTVSWYQQALGQGPQFIFQYYREEENGRGNFPPRFSGLQFPNYSSELNVNALELDDSALYLCASSWDRKETKYFGPGTRLLVL.

This clonotype was detected only a few times. The chain couples TRBV28 to TRBJ1-2, with no clear D. The V end was cut by 5 bases, the J end by 3 bases, with 7 bases between. The germline V gene has CDR1 MDHEN and CDR2 SYDVKM. The CDR3 totals 12 residues. The CDR3 DNA reads as TGTGCCAGCAGTCCGAGGGACTATGGCTACACCTTC. Translation: CASSPRDYGYTF.

In this sample, this clonotype turned up many times. This CDR3 reads CASSLGAGKDTQYF. The CDR3 coding sequence is TGTGCCAGCAGCTTAGGGGCAGGGAAAGATACGCAGTATTTT. The chain recombines TRBV7-9 with TRBJ2-3; D perhaps matches TRBD1 (5 bases). Germline loops: CDR1 SEHNR, CDR2 FQNEAQ (reference sequence). Trimming left V 1 base short and J 5 bases short, with 10 bases between. The length of the CDR3 is 14 residues.

This clonotype showed up many times. The chain employs TRBV12-3 or TRBV12-4 and TRBJ2-2; 10 positions agree with TRBD1. The CDR3 loop spans 17 amino acids. V trimming: 6 bases; J trimming: 4 bases; junction bases outside the gene matches: 11. For the CDR3, the DNA is TGTGCCAGCAGCCGCCACGGACAGGGGGGGTTCACCGGGGAGCTGTTTTTT. Translation: CASSRHGQGGFTGELFF.